One TCR beta chain is described in this entry. The antigen is undetermined. This sample was taken from a study of T-cell memory formation after mild COVID-19. Broader study findings: Mainly in CM and EM were contracting CD4+ clones; CD8+ were in EMRA.

TCRdb ran MiXCR on the 5' RACE reads and lists one entry per CDR3 protein. The table records 430,000 or so distinct CDR3 sequences, around 27% of them present only once. Germline V CDR1 and CDR2: SGHNT, YYREEE (reference sequence). V was pared by 4 bases and J by 0 bases, with 14 bases between. CDR3 length: 15 amino acids. Material: PBMCs or a T cell subset sorted from them (not recorded which). This TCR came from an adult woman who had mild COVID-19 (a few samples of this study predate the infection). Cell type and time point are not known. The chain combines TRBV5-4 with TRBJ2-7; TRBD2 is a possible D gene (5 bases). In nucleotides, the CDR3 is TGTGCCAGCAGCCGGGCCCTTACTAGCTCCTACGAGCAGTACTTC. As protein: CASSRALTSSYEQYF. The full variable domain, with the rest looked up from reference TRBV5-4 and TRBJ2-7, is ETGVTQSPTHLIKTRGQQVTLRCSSQSGHNTVSWYQQALGQGPQFIFQYYREEENGRGNFPPRFSGLQFPNYSSELNVNALELDDSALYLCASSRALTSSYEQYFGPGTRLTVT.